Presented here are 8 T cell receptor beta chains from one specimen sequenced in a study of cytotoxic CD8 clonotypes in ibrutinib-treated CLL. Here immunoSEQ multiplex PCR was the method, and the copy in TCRdb shows in-frame clones only, minus some. The sample consists of roughly 300,000 clones, roughly four fifths of them appearing once. Specimen: PBMCs, collected at disease progression, from a patient treated with ibrutinib. The receptors were sampled from a human donor with chronic lymphocytic leukemia.

The chain links TRBV7-3 to TRBJ1-1; no clear D gene. Looked up from germline, CDR1 is SGHTA and CDR2 is FQGTGA. Trimming took 5 bases from V and 1 from J, leaving 11 bases between them. CDR3 length: 14 residues. The CDR3 is CASSPAGGNTEAFF. Here the CDR3 DNA reads TGTGCCAGCAGCCCCGCGGGCGGGAACACTGAAGCTTTCTTT.

There are a few counts of this clone. This chain connects TRBV20-1 to TRBJ1-2; D gene uncertain. The germline CDR1 and CDR2 sequences are DFQATT and SNEGSKA (reference sequence). The CDR3 runs to 9 residues. The V end was cut by 3 bases, the J end by 6 bases, with 2 bases between. The CDR3 bases are TGCAGTGCTAGCGATGGCTACACCTTC. The encoded protein is CSASDGYTF.

The rearrangement uses TRBV6-5 and TRBJ1-1; TRBD1 matches at 7 bases. The ends lost 4 bases at V and 10 bases at J; junction bases unmatched: 3. This CDR3 has 11 residues. From germline, CDR1 is MNHEY and CDR2 SVGAGI. The CDR3 bases are TGTGCCAGCAGTTGGACAGGACGAGCTTTCTTT. It is translated as CASSWTGRAFF.

The chain links TRBV6-4 to TRBJ2-3; a possible D gene is TRBD1 (5 bases). The CDR3 runs to 11 residues. In germline, CDR1 is MRHNA, CDR2 SNTAGT. Trimming shortened V by 8 bases and J by 6 bases, and 9 bases separated the two germline ends. The CDR3 DNA sequence: TGTGCCAGCGGACACCTGGATACGCAGTATTTT. It translates to CASGHLDTQYF.

This clone turned up a few times. This chain links TRBV6-1 with TRBJ2-7; D not certain. This CDR3 comprises 12 residues. Germline V gene sequence: CDR1 MNHNS, CDR2 SASEGT. Trimming cost V 4 bases and J 0 bases, with 4 bases left between them. CDR3 loop: CASSGSSYEQYF. Here the CDR3 DNA reads TGTGCCAGCAGTGGTAGCTCCTACGAGCAGTACTTC.

The chain couples TRBV18 to TRBJ2-7, with TRBD1 matching 10 bases. CDR1 KGHSH and CDR2 LQKENI come from the germline V gene. CDR3 size: 14 residues. The ends lost 6 bases at V and 5 bases at J; junction bases unmatched: 7. CDR3 residues: CASSPGQGLDEQYF. CDR3 nucleotide sequence: TGTGCCAGCTCCCCGGGACAGGGGTTGGACGAGCAGTACTTC.

V and J are TRBV7-9 and TRBJ2-7; 8 positions agree with TRBD1. V lost 0 bases to trimming and J lost 2 bases; unmatched junction nucleotides: 9. The CDR3 spans 17 residues. The germline CDR1 and CDR2 sequences are SEHNR and FQNEAQ (reference sequence). This CDR3 is CASSLAWTGSQAYEQYF. The DNA for the CDR3 is TGTGCCAGCAGCTTAGCCTGGACAGGGAGCCAGGCCTACGAGCAGTACTTC. Full variable domain (rest looked up from reference TRBV7-9 and TRBJ2-7): DTGVSQNPRHKITKRGQNVTFRCDPISEHNRLYWYRQTLGQGPEFLTYFQNEAQLEKSRLLSDRFSAERPKGSFSTLEIQRTEQGDSAMYLCASSLAWTGSQAYEQYFGPGTRLTVT.

V and J are TRBV5-1 and TRBJ2-5; 7 nucleotides match TRBD2. The length of the CDR3 is 15 residues. CDR1 is SGHRS and CDR2 is YFSETQ in the germline V gene. The V and J ends lost 0 bases and 0 bases, in that order; junction bases with no gene match: 2. CDR3 region: CASSLASGHQETQYF. CDR3 bases: TGCGCCAGCAGCTTGGCTAGCGGTCACCAAGAGACCCAGTACTTC.